The TCR beta chain described here comes from a study of shared clonotypes between healthy human individuals. Overall study context: Donors were a couple of women and a few men aged 18 to 49. Whole-study findings and limits: Of the naive CD4 clonotypes, 4% to 5% were shared across several donors.

CDR3 length: 14 residues. CDR1 SGHNT and CDR2 YYREEE come from the germline V gene (reference sequence). V lost 2 bases to trimming and J lost 1 base, with 7 bases between them. This clone has only one observation. The antigen remains undetermined. Other DNA sequences within the sample encode an identical CDR3. Naive CD8 populations comprised CD45RO-negative cells positively selected for CCR7, excluding terminally differentiated effector memory CD45RA+ cells. TCRdb's copy holds only in-frame clones and misses some; the assay was immunoSEQ multiplex PCR. The sample holds about 2.2 million clones, 85% to 95% seen once.

V gene TRBV5-4 combines with J gene TRBJ1-3; D uncertain. Sequencing was done on a sample of naive CD8+ T cells from PBMCs. This receptor was taken from a man between 18 and 29 years old in good health. Some clones in this sample may be carry-over from other donors' samples. The CDR3 DNA reads as TGTGCCAGCAGCTTCACGGGGTCTGGAAACACCATATATTTT. It specifies CASSFTGSGNTIYF.